This T cell receptor (beta chain) was captured by sequencing in a study of regulatory T cells in long-lasting Graves disease. This CDR3 is built from 14 residues. With 4 bases removed from V and 2 bases from J, the gap between germline ends came to 11 bases. Study findings and constraints: Public clonotype sharing was higher in persistent than newly diagnosed patients. The analysis examined peripheral blood only and excluded thyroid tissue.

Investigators prepared the TCR beta libraries by applying iRepertoire HTBI primers and Arm-PCR of CDR3 regions. MiXCR, applied by TCRdb to the multiplex PCR reads, yields one record per CDR3 protein. Of 350,000 to 500,000 distinct CDR3 sequences listed, 16% are singletons. Regarding time point: newly diagnosed GD, antithyroid drugs for less than 3 months. PBMC RNA was the source of the TCR library. Criteria from the American Thyroid Association guidelines were applied to diagnose Graves' disease. This clonotype was observed a handful of times. The antigen is undetermined. The same data also went into a second study, on T cells in Graves' hyperthyroidism and ophthalmopathy. That study reports: Ophthalmopathy and stable hyperthyroidism were told apart by a 13 V-J model.

This receptor was identified in a woman aged 25 to 39 with Graves disease. Sequences were derived from peripheral blood mononuclear cells (PBMCs), sampled at new diagnosis, from a patient treated with antithyroid drugs. This chain uses TRBV12-3 or TRBV12-4 with TRBJ1-2; D gene uncertain. CDR3 nucleotide sequence: TGTGCCAGCAGTTACTCGAGTGGGAACTATGGCTACACCTTC. It encodes CASSYSSGNYGYTF.